The 4 T cell receptor beta chains below were found in one sample sequenced in a study of T cell responses to AZD1222 COVID-19 vaccine. TCRdb's table, derived via immunoSEQ multiplex PCR, lists solely in-frame clones and lacks some. The sample has 120,000 or so clones; roughly 91% are singletons. Material: peripheral blood, obtained on day 0 of MenACWY control vaccination. The source of these receptors is an adult in good health.

The J gene is TRBJ2-1, the V gene TRBV30; perhaps TRBD2 as D (5 bases). The V end was cut by 3 bases, the J end by 1 base, with 16 bases between. This CDR3 is built from 16 residues. CDR1 GTSNPN and CDR2 SVGIG come from the germline V gene (reference sequence). CDR3 DNA sequence: TGTGCCTGGAGGGCATTGGTGGGAGTTTCCTACAATGAGCAGTTCTTC. This gives the protein CAWRALVGVSYNEQFF.

This sequence joins TRBV7-8 and TRBJ2-1; 9 bases are shared with TRBD2. The V and J ends lost 5 bases and 6 bases, in that order; junction bases with no gene match: 17. The V gene's germline CDR1 is SGHVS and CDR2 FQNEAQ. This CDR3 is built from 18 residues. CDR3 in DNA: TGTGCCAGCAGCCCACCTCGTCGGGTAGCGGGAGTGGGCAATGAGCAGTTCTTC. Translation: CASSPPRRVAGVGNEQFF.

The chain combines TRBV6-6 with TRBJ2-2, with 8 bases aligning to TRBD1. Trimming cost V 2 bases and J 7 bases; bases outside gene matches: 6. Germline lookup yields CDR1 MNHNY and CDR2 SVGAGI (reference sequence). The CDR3 runs 15 residues. The CDR3 sequence: CASSYIQGAGGELFF. The CDR3 region has the DNA TGTGCCAGCAGTTACATTCAGGGGGCCGGCGGGGAGCTGTTTTTT.

V and J are TRBV5-6 and TRBJ2-1; D not certain. Germline values: CDR1 SGHDT, CDR2 YYEEEE. This CDR3 region has 14 residues. V lost 4 bases and J lost 6, with 14 bases in between. In DNA, the CDR3 is TGTGCCAGCAGCGACACCCCCTACAGCAATGAGCAGTTCTTC. Its protein product is CASSDTPYSNEQFF.